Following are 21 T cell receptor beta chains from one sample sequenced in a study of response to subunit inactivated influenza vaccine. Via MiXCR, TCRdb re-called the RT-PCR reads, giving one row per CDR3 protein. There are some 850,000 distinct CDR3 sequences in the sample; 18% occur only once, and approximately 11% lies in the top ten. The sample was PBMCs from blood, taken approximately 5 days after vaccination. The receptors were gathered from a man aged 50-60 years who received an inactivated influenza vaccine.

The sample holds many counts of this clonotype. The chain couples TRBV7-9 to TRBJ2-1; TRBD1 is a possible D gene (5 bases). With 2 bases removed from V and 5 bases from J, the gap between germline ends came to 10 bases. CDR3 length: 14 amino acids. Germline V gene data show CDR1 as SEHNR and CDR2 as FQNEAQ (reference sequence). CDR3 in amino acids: CASSLTQGHNEQFF. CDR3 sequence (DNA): TGTGCCAGCAGCTTAACTCAGGGTCACAATGAGCAGTTCTTC.

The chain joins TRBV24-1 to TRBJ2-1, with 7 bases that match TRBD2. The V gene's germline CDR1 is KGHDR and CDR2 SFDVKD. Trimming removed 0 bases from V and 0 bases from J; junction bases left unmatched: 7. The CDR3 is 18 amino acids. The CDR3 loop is CATSDLSGGGGSYNEQFF. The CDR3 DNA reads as TGTGCCACCAGTGATTTGTCAGGCGGCGGGGGCTCCTACAATGAGCAGTTCTTC.

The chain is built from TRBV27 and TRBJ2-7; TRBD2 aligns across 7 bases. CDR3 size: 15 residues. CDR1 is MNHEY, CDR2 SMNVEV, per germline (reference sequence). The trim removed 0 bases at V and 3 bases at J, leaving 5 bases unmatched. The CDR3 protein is CASSLSASGFYEQYF. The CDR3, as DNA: TGTGCCAGCAGTTTATCGGCTAGCGGATTCTACGAGCAGTACTTC.

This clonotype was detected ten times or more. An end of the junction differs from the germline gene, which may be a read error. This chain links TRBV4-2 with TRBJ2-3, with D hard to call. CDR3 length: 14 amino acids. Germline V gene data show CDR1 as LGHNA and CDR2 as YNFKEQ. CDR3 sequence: CASSQEGSTDTQYF. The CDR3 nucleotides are TGCGCCAGCAGCCAAGAAGGGAGCACAGATACGCAGTATTTT.

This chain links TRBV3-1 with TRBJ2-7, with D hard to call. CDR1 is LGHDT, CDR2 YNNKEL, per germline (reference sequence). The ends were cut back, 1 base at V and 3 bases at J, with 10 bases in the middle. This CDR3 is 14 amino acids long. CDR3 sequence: CASSQVPGRYEQYF. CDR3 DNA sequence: TGTGCCAGCAGCCAAGTGCCAGGCCGCTACGAGCAGTACTTC.

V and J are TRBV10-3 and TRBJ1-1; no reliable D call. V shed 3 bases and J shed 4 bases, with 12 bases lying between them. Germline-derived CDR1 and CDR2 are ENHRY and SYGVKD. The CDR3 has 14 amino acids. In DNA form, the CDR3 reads TGTGCCATCAGTGAAAGACGGGATGGCACTGAAGCTTTCTTT. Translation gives CAISERRDGTEAFF.

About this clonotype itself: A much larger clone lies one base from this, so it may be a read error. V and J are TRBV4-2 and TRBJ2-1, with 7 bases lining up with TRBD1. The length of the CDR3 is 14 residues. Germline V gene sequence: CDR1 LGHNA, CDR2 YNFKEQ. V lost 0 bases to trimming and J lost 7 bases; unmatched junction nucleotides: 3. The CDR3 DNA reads TGTGCCAGCAGCCAAGAACAGGGGTCAAATGAGCAGTTCTTC. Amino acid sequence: CASSQEQGSNEQFF.

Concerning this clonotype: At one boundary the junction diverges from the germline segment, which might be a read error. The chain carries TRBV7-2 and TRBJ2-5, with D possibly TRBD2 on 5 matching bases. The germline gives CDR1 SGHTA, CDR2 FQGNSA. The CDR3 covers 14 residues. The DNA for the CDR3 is TGTGCCAGCAGCCTAGCCGGGATTTCGGAGACCCAGTACTTC. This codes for CASSLAGISETQYF.

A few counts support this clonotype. The CDR3 nucleotides are TGCGCCAGCAGCTTGTCCCAGGGCCCGAACACTGAAGCTTTCTTT. It is translated as CASSLSQGPNTEAFF. The chain recombines TRBV5-1 with TRBJ1-1, with D possibly TRBD1 on 5 matching bases. The ends were cut back, 1 base at V and 1 base at J, with 11 bases in the middle. The germline V gene has CDR1 SGHRS and CDR2 YFSETQ. This CDR3 region has 15 residues.

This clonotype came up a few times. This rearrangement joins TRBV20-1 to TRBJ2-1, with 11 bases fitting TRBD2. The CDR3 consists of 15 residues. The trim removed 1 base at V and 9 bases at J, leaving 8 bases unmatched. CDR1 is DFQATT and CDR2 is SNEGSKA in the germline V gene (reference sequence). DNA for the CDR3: TGCAGTGCTAGAGGACTAGCGGGGAGGGAGCTTGAGCAGTTCTTC. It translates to CSARGLAGRELEQFF.

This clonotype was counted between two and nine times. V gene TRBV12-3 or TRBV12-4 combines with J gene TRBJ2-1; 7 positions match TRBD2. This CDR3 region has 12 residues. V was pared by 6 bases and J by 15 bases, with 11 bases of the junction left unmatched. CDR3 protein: CASSPGLGILFF. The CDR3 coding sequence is TGTGCCAGCAGCCCCGGACTAGGAATTCTGTTCTTC.

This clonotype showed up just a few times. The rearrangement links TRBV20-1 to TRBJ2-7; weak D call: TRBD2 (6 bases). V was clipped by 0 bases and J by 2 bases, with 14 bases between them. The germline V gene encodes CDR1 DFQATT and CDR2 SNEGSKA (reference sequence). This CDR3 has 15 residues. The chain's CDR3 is CSARDPAEGTYEQYF. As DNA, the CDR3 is TGCAGTGCTAGAGATCCCGCGGAGGGGACCTACGAGCAGTACTTC.

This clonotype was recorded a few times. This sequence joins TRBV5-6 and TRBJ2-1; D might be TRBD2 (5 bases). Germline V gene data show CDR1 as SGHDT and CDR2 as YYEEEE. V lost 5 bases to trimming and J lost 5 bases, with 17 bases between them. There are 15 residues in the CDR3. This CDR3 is CASSLIALQNNEQFF. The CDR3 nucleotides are TGTGCCAGCAGTCTCATAGCGCTACAAAACAATGAGCAGTTCTTC.

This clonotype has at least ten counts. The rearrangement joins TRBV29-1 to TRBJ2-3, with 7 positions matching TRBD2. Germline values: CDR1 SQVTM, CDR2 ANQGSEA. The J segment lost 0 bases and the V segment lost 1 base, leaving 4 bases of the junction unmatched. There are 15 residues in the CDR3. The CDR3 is CSVEVGSGSTDTQYF. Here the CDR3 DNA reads TGCAGCGTTGAAGTTGGTAGCGGGAGCACAGATACGCAGTATTTT.

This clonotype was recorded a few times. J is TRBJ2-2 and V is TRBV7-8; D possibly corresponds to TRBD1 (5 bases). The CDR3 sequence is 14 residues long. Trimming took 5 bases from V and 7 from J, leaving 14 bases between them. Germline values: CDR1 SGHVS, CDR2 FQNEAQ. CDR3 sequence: CASSQGYLVGELFF. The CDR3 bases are TGTGCCAGCAGCCAGGGCTACCTCGTCGGGGAGCTGTTTTTT.

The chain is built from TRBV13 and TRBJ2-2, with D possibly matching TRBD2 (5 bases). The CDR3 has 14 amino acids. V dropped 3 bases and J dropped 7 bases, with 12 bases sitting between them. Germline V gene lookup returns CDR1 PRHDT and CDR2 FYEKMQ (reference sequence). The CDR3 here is CASSFQQGSGELFF. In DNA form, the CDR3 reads TGTGCCAGCAGCTTCCAACAAGGGAGCGGGGAGCTGTTTTTT.

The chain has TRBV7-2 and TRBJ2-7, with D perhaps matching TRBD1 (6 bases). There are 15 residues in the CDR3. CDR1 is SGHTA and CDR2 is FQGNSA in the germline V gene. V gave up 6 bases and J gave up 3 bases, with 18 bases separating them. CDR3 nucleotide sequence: TGTGCCAGCAGTTACCGGGACATGGAACTCTACGAGCAGTACTTC. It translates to CASSYRDMELYEQYF.

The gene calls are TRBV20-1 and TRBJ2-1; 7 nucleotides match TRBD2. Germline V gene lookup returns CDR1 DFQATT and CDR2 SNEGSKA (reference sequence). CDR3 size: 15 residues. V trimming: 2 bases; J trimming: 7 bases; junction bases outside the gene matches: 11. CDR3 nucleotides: TGCAGTGCTAGATCCCCCCTCGGGAGGAATAATGAGCAGTTCTTC. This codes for CSARSPLGRNNEQFF.

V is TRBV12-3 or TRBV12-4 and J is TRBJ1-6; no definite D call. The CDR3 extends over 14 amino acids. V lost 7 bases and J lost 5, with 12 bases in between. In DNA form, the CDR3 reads TGTGCCAGCAACCTCCGAGGGAATAATTCACCCCTCCACTTT. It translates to CASNLRGNNSPLHF.

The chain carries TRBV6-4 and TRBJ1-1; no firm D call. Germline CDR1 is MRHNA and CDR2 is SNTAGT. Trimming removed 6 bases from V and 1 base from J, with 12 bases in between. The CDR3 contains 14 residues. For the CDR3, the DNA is TGTGCCAGCAGCGCAGAACCTTCGAACACTGAAGCTTTCTTT. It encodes CASSAEPSNTEAFF.

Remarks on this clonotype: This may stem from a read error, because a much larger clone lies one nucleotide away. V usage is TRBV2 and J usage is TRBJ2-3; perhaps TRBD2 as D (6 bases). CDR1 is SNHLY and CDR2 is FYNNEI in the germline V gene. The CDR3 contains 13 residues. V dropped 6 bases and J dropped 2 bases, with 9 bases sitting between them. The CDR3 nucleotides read TGTGCCAGCAGGGAGGGGATCACAGATACGCAGTATTTT. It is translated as CASREGITDTQYF. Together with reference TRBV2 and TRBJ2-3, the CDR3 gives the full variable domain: EPEVTQTPSHQVTQMGQEVILRCVPISNHLYFYWYRQILGQKVEFLVSFYNNEISEKSEIFDDQFSVERPDGSNFTLKIRSTKLEDSAMYFCASREGITDTQYFGPGTRLTVL.